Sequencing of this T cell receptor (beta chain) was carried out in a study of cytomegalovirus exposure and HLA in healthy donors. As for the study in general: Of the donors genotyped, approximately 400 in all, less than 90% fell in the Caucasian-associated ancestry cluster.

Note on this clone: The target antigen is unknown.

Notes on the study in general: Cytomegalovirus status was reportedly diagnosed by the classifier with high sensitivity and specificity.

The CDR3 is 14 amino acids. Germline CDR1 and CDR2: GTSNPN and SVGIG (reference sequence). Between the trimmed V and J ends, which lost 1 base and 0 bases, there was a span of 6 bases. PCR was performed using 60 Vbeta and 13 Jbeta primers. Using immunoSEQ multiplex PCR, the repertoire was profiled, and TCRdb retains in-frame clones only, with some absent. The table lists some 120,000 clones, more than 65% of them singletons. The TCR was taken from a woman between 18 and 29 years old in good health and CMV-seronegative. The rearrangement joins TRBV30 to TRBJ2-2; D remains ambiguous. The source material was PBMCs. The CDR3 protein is CAWSGRPNTGELFF. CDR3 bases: TGTGCCTGGAGTGGGAGACCGAACACCGGGGAGCTGTTTTTT.